Below are 8 T cell receptor beta chains sequenced from a single sample in a study of blood T cell repertoires in COVID-19. Using immunoSEQ multiplex PCR, the repertoire was profiled, and TCRdb retains in-frame clones only, with some absent. The sample has some 130,000 clones; roughly 88% are singletons. The material sequenced was peripheral blood. The receptors derive from a man between 45 and 60 years old with acute or convalescent COVID-19.

This clone was counted a single time. The chain is built from TRBV6-6 and TRBJ2-7; TRBD1 aligns across 7 bases. This CDR3 has 14 amino acids. The V and J ends lost 6 bases and 2 bases, in that order; junction bases with no gene match: 7. Germline V CDR1 and CDR2: MNHNY, SVGAGI (reference sequence). CDR3 in amino acids: CASRFTGQTYEQYF. The DNA of the CDR3 is TGTGCCAGCAGGTTCACGGGACAGACCTACGAGCAGTACTTC.

The chain recombines TRBV11-2 with TRBJ2-1; 7 nucleotides agree with TRBD1. The CDR3 extends over 15 amino acids. Per germline, CDR1 SGHAT and CDR2 FQNNGV. V was pared by 5 bases and J by 9 bases, with 13 bases of the junction left unmatched. The CDR3 loop is CASSPVRFKGAEQFF. CDR3 sequence (DNA): TGTGCCAGCAGCCCGGTACGGTTCAAGGGGGCTGAGCAGTTCTTC.

V and J are TRBV4-2 and TRBJ1-5; tentatively, D is TRBD1 (6 bases). In germline, CDR1 is LGHNA, CDR2 YNFKEQ. The CDR3 contains 15 residues. Trimming cost V 3 bases and J 3 bases, with 12 bases left between them. The CDR3 region has the DNA TGTGCCAGCAGCCAGGCCGGACAGAACAATCAGCCCCAGCATTTT. This gives the protein CASSQAGQNNQPQHF.

This sequence joins TRBV14 and TRBJ1-6; D call uncertain. Per the germline V gene, CDR1 is SGHDN and CDR2 is FVKESK. This CDR3 spans 12 amino acids. The germline V and J ends were trimmed by 4 bases and 6 bases, with 4 bases remaining between them. CDR3 residues: CASSRANSPLHF. Here the CDR3 DNA reads TGTGCCAGCAGCCGAGCTAATTCACCCCTCCACTTT.

The chain employs TRBV7-2 and TRBJ2-7; 10 bases are a match to TRBD2. Germline CDR1 reads SGHTA; CDR2 reads FQGNSA. V dropped 1 base and J dropped 2; count of bases not matched to a gene: 8. This CDR3 is built from 17 residues. The CDR3 sequence: CASSLGPSGRGAYEQYF. As DNA, the CDR3 is TGTGCCAGCAGCTTAGGTCCTAGCGGGAGAGGCGCCTACGAGCAGTACTTC.

This rearrangement joins TRBV19 to TRBJ1-2; D is perhaps TRBD1 (6 bases). The germline V gene has CDR1 LNHDA and CDR2 SQIVND (reference sequence). This CDR3 is 14 amino acids long. The ends were cut back, 4 bases at V and 8 bases at J, with 17 bases in the middle. The CDR3 sequence is CASSKEQGRRGYTF. For the CDR3, the DNA is TGTGCCAGTAGTAAAGAACAGGGACGGCGAGGCTACACCTTC.

This chain uses TRBV5-1 with TRBJ2-2; possibly TRBD1 for D (6 bases). The CDR3 has 14 amino acids. Germline V gene data show CDR1 as SGHRS and CDR2 as YFSETQ. With 6 bases removed from V and 3 bases from J, the gap between germline ends came to 12 bases. The CDR3 region is CASMDQGYTGELFF. For the CDR3, the DNA is TGCGCCAGCATGGATCAGGGGTACACCGGGGAGCTGTTTTTT.

This clone is a singleton in its sample. CDR3 in amino acids: CASSDRGSGNTIYF. The CDR3 region has the DNA TGTGCCAGCAGTGACAGGGGCTCTGGAAACACCATATATTTT. This chain joins TRBV2 and TRBJ1-3; a possible D gene is TRBD1 (6 bases). Trimming cost V 3 bases and J 0 bases, with 6 bases left between them. CDR3 length equals 14 residues. Looked up from germline, CDR1 is SNHLY and CDR2 is FYNNEI.